This T cell receptor (beta chain) appears in the sequencing data of a study of T cells expressing NK-cell markers. Study results and caveats: In roughly 6 donors, dominant CD3+CD56+NKG2C+ clones formed 1.0-7.0% of CD8+ cells.

Comment on this clonotype: Antigen specificity is unknown.

TCRdb reanalyzed the 5' RACE reads and collapses them to one entry per CDR3 protein, without DNA. The specimen's table records about 460,000 distinct CDR3 sequences. This TCR was recovered from a woman aged 45 to 65 in good health. Specimen: blood T cells: a sorted CD56 or NKG2C T cell subset, CD4+ or CD8+ T cells, or bulk PBMC T cells (not recorded which).

The CDR3 sequence: CSARGPRGPEAFF. The J gene is TRBJ1-1, the V gene TRBV20-1. The CDR3 extends over 13 amino acids. The germline CDR1 and CDR2 sequences are DFQATT and SNEGSKA (reference sequence).